This T cell receptor (beta chain) stems from a study of early T cells in non-severe SARS-CoV-2 infection. Study background: Unsorted whole-blood RNA was sequenced in bulk, leaving chains unpaired.

Unique molecular identifiers were attached to individual cDNA molecules. TCRdb independently ran MiXCR on the 5' RACE reads; one entry per CDR3 protein. The sample contains some 30,000 distinct CDR3 sequences, under 4.5% of which appear only once. V was pared by 0 bases and J by 5 bases, with 7 bases between. CDR1 is LGHNA and CDR2 is YNFKEQ in the germline V gene. The CDR3 totals 14 residues. The TCR was taken from an adult who was a healthcare worker with PCR-confirmed SARS-CoV-2 infection or an uninfected control (not recorded which). The sample consisted of whole blood. V usage is TRBV4-2 and J usage is TRBJ2-2; D remains ambiguous. In nucleotides, the CDR3 is TGTGCCAGCAGCCAAGACCCTTCAACCGGGGAGCTGTTTTTT. It translates to CASSQDPSTGELFF.